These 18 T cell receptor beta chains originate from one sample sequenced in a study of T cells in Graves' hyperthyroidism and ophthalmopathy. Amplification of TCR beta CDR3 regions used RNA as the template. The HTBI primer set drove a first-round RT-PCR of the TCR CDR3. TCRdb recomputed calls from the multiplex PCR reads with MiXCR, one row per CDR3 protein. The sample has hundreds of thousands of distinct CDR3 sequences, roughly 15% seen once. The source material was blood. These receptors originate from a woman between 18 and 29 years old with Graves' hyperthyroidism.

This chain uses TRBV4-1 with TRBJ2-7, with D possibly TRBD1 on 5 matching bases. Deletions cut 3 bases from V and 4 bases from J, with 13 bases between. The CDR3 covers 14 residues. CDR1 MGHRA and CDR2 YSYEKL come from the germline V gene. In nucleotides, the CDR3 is TGCGCCAGCAGCCAGGACATCAATAAGTACGAGCAGTACTTC. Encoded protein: CASSQDINKYEQYF.

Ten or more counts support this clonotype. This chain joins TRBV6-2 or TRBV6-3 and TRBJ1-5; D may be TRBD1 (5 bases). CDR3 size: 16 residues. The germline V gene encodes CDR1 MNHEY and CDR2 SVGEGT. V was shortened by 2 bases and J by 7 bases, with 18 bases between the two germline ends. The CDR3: CASSYGWRRGRQPQHF. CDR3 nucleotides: TGTGCCAGCAGTTACGGATGGCGAAGGGGTCGGCAGCCCCAGCATTTT.

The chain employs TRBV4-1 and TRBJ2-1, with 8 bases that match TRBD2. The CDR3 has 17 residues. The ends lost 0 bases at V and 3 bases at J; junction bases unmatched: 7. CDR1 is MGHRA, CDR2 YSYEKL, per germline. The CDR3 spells CASSQEGVAGHYNEQFF. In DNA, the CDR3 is TGCGCCAGCAGCCAAGAAGGGGTAGCGGGACACTACAATGAGCAGTTCTTC.

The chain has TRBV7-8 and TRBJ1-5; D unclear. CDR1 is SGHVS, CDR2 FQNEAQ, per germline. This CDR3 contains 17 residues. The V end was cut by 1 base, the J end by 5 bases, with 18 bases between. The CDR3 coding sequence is TGTGCCAGCAGCTTAGATTGGGCGGGTAATAGGGATCAGCCCCAGCATTTT. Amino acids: CASSLDWAGNRDQPQHF.

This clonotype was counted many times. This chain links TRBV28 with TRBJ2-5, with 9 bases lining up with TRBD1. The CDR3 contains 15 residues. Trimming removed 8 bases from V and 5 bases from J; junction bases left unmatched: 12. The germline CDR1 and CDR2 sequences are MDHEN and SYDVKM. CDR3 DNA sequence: TGTGCCAGCGTCCTGAACAGGGGGCTGTGGGAGACCCAGTACTTC. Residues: CASVLNRGLWETQYF.

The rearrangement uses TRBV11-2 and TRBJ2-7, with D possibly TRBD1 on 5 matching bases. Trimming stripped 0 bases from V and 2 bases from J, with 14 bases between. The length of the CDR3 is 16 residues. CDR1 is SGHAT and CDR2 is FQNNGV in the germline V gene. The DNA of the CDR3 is TGTGCCAGCAGCTTAGATGTTGGGGCGGTACCCTACGAGCAGTACTTC. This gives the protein CASSLDVGAVPYEQYF.

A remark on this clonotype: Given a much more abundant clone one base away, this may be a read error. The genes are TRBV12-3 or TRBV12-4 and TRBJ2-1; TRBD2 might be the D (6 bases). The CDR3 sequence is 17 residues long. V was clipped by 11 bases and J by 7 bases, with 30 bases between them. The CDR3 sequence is CAANRDAGTRINNEQFF. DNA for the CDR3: TGTGCCGCCAACCGGGACGCCGGGACTCGAATTAATAATGAGCAGTTCTTC.

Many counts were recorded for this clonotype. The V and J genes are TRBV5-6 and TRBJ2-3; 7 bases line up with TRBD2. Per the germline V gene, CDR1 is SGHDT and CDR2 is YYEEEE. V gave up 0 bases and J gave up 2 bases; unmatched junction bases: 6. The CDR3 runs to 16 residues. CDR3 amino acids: CASSLGLADVTDTQYF. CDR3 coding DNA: TGTGCCAGCAGCTTGGGACTAGCAGATGTCACAGATACGCAGTATTTT.

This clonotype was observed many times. The CDR3 is CASSADYYNEQFF. The CDR3 DNA follows: TGTGCCAGCAGCGCGGACTACTACAATGAGCAGTTCTTC. The chain combines TRBV27 with TRBJ2-1, with D possibly being TRBD2 (6 bases). The V gene's germline CDR1 is MNHEY and CDR2 SMNVEV (reference sequence). The CDR3 consists of 13 residues. Trimming removed 6 bases from V and 3 bases from J, with 9 bases in between.

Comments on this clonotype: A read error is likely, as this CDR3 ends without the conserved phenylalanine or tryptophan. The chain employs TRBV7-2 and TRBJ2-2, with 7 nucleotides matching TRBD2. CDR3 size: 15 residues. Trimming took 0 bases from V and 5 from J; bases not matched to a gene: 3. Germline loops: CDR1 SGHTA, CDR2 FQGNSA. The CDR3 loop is CASSLARAGTGELFL. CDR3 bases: TGTGCCAGCAGCTTAGCTAGAGCGGGAACCGGGGAGCTGTTTTTA.

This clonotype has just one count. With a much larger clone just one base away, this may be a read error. The CDR3 region has the DNA TGTGCCAGCAGCTTAAGCCTTAATAGCGGTGAGCAGTTCTTC. It specifies CASSLSLNSGEQFF. J is TRBJ2-1 and V is TRBV7-2, with D perhaps matching TRBD2 (6 bases). Germline V gene sequence: CDR1 SGHTA, CDR2 FQGNSA. Trimming removed 2 bases at V and 9 bases at J, with 14 bases between. The CDR3 has 14 amino acids.

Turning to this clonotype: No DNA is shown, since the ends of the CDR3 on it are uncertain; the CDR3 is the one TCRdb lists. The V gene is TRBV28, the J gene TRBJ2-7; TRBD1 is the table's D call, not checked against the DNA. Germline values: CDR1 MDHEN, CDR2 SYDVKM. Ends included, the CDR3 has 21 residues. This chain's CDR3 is CASSFRASRAVLRAGHQAQYF.

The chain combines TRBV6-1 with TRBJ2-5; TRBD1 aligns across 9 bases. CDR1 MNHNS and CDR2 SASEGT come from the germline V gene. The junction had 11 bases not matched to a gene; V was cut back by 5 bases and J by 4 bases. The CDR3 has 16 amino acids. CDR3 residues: CASSKDSQGAGETQYF. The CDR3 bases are TGTGCCAGCAGTAAAGATTCACAGGGGGCAGGAGAGACCCAGTACTTC.

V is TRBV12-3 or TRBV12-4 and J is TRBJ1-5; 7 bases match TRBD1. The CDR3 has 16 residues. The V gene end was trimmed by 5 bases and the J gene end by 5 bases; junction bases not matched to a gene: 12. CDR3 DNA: TGTGCCAGCAGTCCGCGACCCGGAGGGGGCCATCAGCCCCAGCATTTT. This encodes CASSPRPGGGHQPQHF.

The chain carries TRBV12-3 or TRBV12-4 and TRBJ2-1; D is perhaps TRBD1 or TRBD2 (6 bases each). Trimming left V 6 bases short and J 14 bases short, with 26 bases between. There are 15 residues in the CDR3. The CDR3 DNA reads TGTGCCAGCAGCCAAGACCTAGCAACCAAGGGGGGTAAGTTCTTC. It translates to CASSQDLATKGGKFF.

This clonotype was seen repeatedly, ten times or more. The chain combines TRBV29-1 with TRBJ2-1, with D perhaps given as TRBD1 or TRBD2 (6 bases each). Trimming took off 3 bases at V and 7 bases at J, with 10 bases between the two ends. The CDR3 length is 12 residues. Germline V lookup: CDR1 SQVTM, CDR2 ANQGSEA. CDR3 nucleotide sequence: TGCAGCGTTGAGGGAGGACAGAATGAGCAGTTCTTC. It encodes CSVEGGQNEQFF.

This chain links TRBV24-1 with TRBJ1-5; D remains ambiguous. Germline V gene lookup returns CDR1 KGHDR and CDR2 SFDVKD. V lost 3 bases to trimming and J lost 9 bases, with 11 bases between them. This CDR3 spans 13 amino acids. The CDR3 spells CATSDPAAGPQHF. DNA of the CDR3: TGTGCCACCAGTGATCCCGCAGCGGGGCCCCAGCATTTT.

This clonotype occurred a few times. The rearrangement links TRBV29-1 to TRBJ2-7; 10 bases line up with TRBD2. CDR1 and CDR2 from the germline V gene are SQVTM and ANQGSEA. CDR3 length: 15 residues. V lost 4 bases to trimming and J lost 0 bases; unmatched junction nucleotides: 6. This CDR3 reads CSVGSPSGSSYEQYF. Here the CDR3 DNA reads TGCAGCGTTGGGAGCCCTAGCGGGAGCTCCTACGAGCAGTACTTC.